These 24 T cell receptor beta chains came from one sample sequenced in a study of Graves' ophthalmopathy and Graves' hyperthyroidism. RNA transcripts were the source from which TCR beta CDR3 regions were amplified. HTBI primers served in a first-round RT-PCR, which a second-round multiplex PCR followed. TCRdb reanalysed the multiplex PCR reads using MiXCR and keeps one entry per CDR3 protein. There are about 740,000 distinct CDR3 sequences in the sample; approximately 40% occur only once, and 40% to 45% lies in the top ten. Input material: peripheral blood. The receptors derive from an adult man with Graves' ophthalmopathy.

The rearrangement uses TRBV7-9 and TRBJ2-7, with D possibly being TRBD2 (6 bases). This CDR3 contains 12 residues. In germline, CDR1 is SEHNR, CDR2 FQNEAQ (reference sequence). Trimming pared 9 bases from V and 1 base from J, leaving 10 bases between. The CDR3 spells CASGGTSYEQYF. In DNA, the CDR3 is TGTGCCAGTGGAGGGACTTCCTACGAGCAGTACTTC.

In this sample, this clonotype turned up a few times. The CDR3: CASSHADSGQETQYF. The CDR3 nucleotides are TGTGCCAGTAGCCACGCGGACAGCGGCCAAGAGACCCAGTACTTC. The V and J genes are TRBV19 and TRBJ2-5; a possible D gene is TRBD1 (6 bases). Per the germline V gene, CDR1 is LNHDA and CDR2 is SQIVND (reference sequence). The CDR3 sequence is 15 residues long. The ends were cut back, 6 bases at V and 1 base at J, with 15 bases in the middle.

This rearrangement joins TRBV24-1 to TRBJ1-1; 9 bases fit TRBD1. The V segment lost 4 bases and the J segment 6 bases; nucleotides outside the gene matches: 8. In germline, CDR1 is KGHDR, CDR2 SFDVKD. The CDR3 is made up of 15 amino acids. The CDR3 DNA is TGTGCCACCAGTGACCCAGGGACAGGGTCGGCTGAAGCTTTCTTT. Protein: CATSDPGTGSAEAFF.

Regarding this clonotype: A read error may be the cause here, since a much bigger clone is one base away. The chain couples TRBV11-2 to TRBJ1-2, with D possibly matching TRBD1 (6 bases). CDR1 is SGHAT, CDR2 FQNNGV, per germline. The CDR3 runs 14 residues. In DNA, the CDR3 is TGTGCCAGCAGCGCAAACACAGGGTACAGTGGCTTCACCTTC. It encodes CASSANTGYSGFTF.

This chain uses TRBV9 with TRBJ2-2; the match to TRBD2 covers 7 bases. Trimming cost V 5 bases and J 2 bases; bases outside gene matches: 9. Germline assignment: CDR1 SGDLS and CDR2 YYNGEE. CDR3 length equals 16 residues. The CDR3 DNA sequence: TGTGCCAGCAGATTGGGAGGGGTTCCTAACACCGGGGAGCTGTTTTTT. Protein: CASRLGGVPNTGELFF.

Comments on this clonotype: A much more abundant neighbour one base away suggests this may be a read error. The CDR3 DNA reads as TGCGCCAGCAGCGACGGACATACGGACACCGGGGAGCTGTTTTTT. This encodes CASSDGHTDTGELFF. J is TRBJ2-2 and V is TRBV10-1; possible D gene TRBD1, 5 bases. V lost 6 bases to trimming and J lost 3 bases, with 14 bases between them. The CDR3 is made up of 15 amino acids. Germline values: CDR1 WNHNN, CDR2 SYGVQD (reference sequence).

V gene TRBV9 combines with J gene TRBJ2-7; maybe TRBD2 (6 bases). The germline gives CDR1 SGDLS, CDR2 YYNGEE. V was cut by 6 bases and J by 0 bases, with 13 bases left in between. The CDR3 spans 14 residues. CDR3 sequence reads: CASNRDFDSYEQYF. The CDR3 DNA reads TGTGCCAGCAACCGGGACTTCGACTCCTACGAGCAGTACTTC.

V and J are TRBV2 and TRBJ1-5, with a weak D call TRBD1 (6 bases). Trimming shortened V by 5 bases and J by 3 bases, and 17 bases separated the two germline ends. This CDR3 has 16 residues. CDR1 is SNHLY, CDR2 FYNNEI, per germline. CDR3 region: CASSFSAGVYNQPQHF. For the CDR3, the DNA is TGTGCCAGCAGTTTCTCAGCAGGGGTGTACAATCAGCCCCAGCATTTT.

This clonotype appeared many times. The V call is TRBV20-1, the J call TRBJ2-7, with 12 positions matching TRBD2. The CDR3 has 16 amino acids. CDR1 and CDR2 (germline): DFQATT, SNEGSKA (reference sequence). Trimming took 3 bases from V and 4 from J; bases not matched to a gene: 10. The CDR3 loop reads CSARLAGGPTVYEQYF. The CDR3 DNA is TGCAGTGCTAGGCTAGCGGGAGGGCCGACGGTATACGAGCAGTACTTC.

This clonotype was picked up a small number of times. V is TRBV7-2 and J is TRBJ2-7, with 7 bases matching TRBD1. Germline loops: CDR1 SGHTA, CDR2 FQGNSA. V trimming: 6 bases; J trimming: 6 bases; junction bases outside the gene matches: 5. The CDR3 has 12 amino acids. The CDR3 is CASSQTGCEQYF. The CDR3 DNA follows: TGTGCCAGCAGTCAGACAGGGTGCGAGCAGTACTTC.

As to this clonotype: Given a much more abundant clone one base away, this may be a read error. The rearrangement joins TRBV15 to TRBJ1-4; D is perhaps TRBD1 (5 bases). CDR3 length equals 12 residues. The V gene lost 5 bases and the J gene lost 9 bases, with 10 bases spanning the gap. Germline CDR1 LNHNV, CDR2 YYDKDF (reference sequence). CDR3 DNA sequence: TGTGCCACCAGCTCGGGACGGCAAAAACTGTTTTTT. Protein product: CATSSGRQKLFF.

Points on this clonotype: The junction does not match germline at one end; this may be a read error. CDR3 DNA: TGCGCCGGCCAAGAAGGGGGTCTGCATGAGCAGTACTTC. Translated: CAGQEGGLHEQYF. This rearrangement joins TRBV6-6 to TRBJ2-7; D perhaps matches TRBD1 (6 bases). The CDR3 runs to 13 residues. Germline V gene sequence: CDR1 MNHNY, CDR2 SVGAGI (reference sequence).

In this sample, this clonotype turned up many times. V usage is TRBV28 and J usage is TRBJ2-7; D might be TRBD2 (6 bases). Deletions cut 7 bases from V and 3 bases from J, with 13 bases between. Germline CDR1 is MDHEN and CDR2 is SYDVKM. CDR3 length: 13 amino acids. For the CDR3, the DNA is TGTGCCAGCACCCCCTCGGGACTCTACGAGCAGTACTTC. Protein sequence: CASTPSGLYEQYF. Based on the CDR3 plus reference TRBV28 and TRBJ2-7, the full variable domain is DVKVTQSSRYLVKRTGEKVFLECVQDMDHENMFWYRQDPGLGLRLIYFSYDVKMKEKGDIPEGYSVSREKKERFSLILESASTNQTSMYLCASTPSGLYEQYFGPGTRLTVT.

This clonotype was seen repeatedly, ten times or more. The rearrangement uses TRBV10-2 and TRBJ1-2; the D is unclear. Germline V lookup: CDR1 WSHSY, CDR2 SAAADI. V was clipped by 6 bases and J by 2 bases, with 10 bases between them. The CDR3 covers 13 residues. The CDR3, as DNA: TGCGCCAGCAGATCCTTAGGGAACTATGGCTACACCTTC. Its protein is CASRSLGNYGYTF.

The gene calls are TRBV29-1 and TRBJ1-1, with D unresolved. Trimming took 3 bases from V and 4 from J, leaving 21 bases between them. The V gene's germline CDR1 is SQVTM and CDR2 ANQGSEA. The CDR3 covers 16 residues. In nucleotides, the CDR3 is TGCAGCGTTGAGCACCCCGACAATAATGGTGGCACTGAAGCTTTCTTT. It specifies CSVEHPDNNGGTEAFF. Filled out from reference TRBV29-1 and TRBJ1-1, the complete variable domain reads SAVISQKPSRDICQRGTSLTIQCQVDSQVTMMFWYRQQPGQSLTLIATANQGSEATYESGFVIDKFPISRPNLTFSTLTVSNMSPEDSSIYLCSVEHPDNNGGTEAFFGQGTRLTVV.

The rearrangement links TRBV7-9 to TRBJ2-7, with D possibly TRBD2 on 5 matching bases. The J call is doubtful: the DNA matches TRBJ2-1 better. Germline lookup yields CDR1 SEHNR and CDR2 FQNEAQ (reference sequence). The CDR3 is made up of 15 amino acids. As DNA, the CDR3 is TGTGCCAGCGGAGAACGGGGAAACTCCTACAATGAGCAGTTCTTC. Residues: CASGERGNSYNEQFF.

The chain links TRBV7-2 to TRBJ2-7; D is uncertain. Germline assignment: CDR1 SGHTA and CDR2 FQGNSA. This CDR3 has 14 residues. V was clipped by 2 bases and J by 1 base, with 9 bases between them. The CDR3 sequence is CASSLSEISYEQYF. As DNA, the CDR3 is TGTGCCAGCAGCTTATCCGAGATATCCTACGAGCAGTACTTC.

The chain carries TRBV9 and TRBJ1-1; D is ambiguous. Germline loops: CDR1 SGDLS, CDR2 YYNGEE. The CDR3 has 13 residues. V was pared by 3 bases and J by 8 bases, with 14 bases between. This CDR3 is CASSDSDLREAFF. The CDR3 region has the DNA TGTGCCAGCAGCGATTCCGACCTCAGGGAAGCTTTCTTT. Together with reference TRBV9 and TRBJ1-1, the CDR3 gives the full variable domain: DSGVTQTPKHLITATGQRVTLRCSPRSGDLSVYWYQQSLDQGLQFLIQYYNGEERAKGNILERFSAQQFPDLHSELNLSSLELGDSALYFCASSDSDLREAFFGQGTRLTVV.

V usage is TRBV7-9 and J usage is TRBJ2-5; 8 nucleotides match TRBD1. Germline V gene sequence: CDR1 SEHNR, CDR2 FQNEAQ (reference sequence). The CDR3 has 16 residues. After removal of 5 bases from V and 2 bases from J, the junction contained 10 bases not matched to a gene. This CDR3 reads CASSLSHRGVQETQYF. In DNA, the CDR3 is TGTGCCAGCAGCCTAAGCCACAGGGGGGTACAAGAGACCCAGTACTTC.

Many counts were recorded for this clonotype. The rearrangement joins TRBV12-3 or TRBV12-4 to TRBJ1-4; the D gene is possibly TRBD1 (5 bases). Trimming left V 6 bases short and J 7 bases short, with 12 bases between. The CDR3 totals 13 residues. The CDR3 spells CASRYNRREKLFF. CDR3 DNA: TGTGCCAGCAGATACAACAGGCGTGAAAAACTGTTTTTT.

Worth noting for this clonotype: No conserved phenylalanine or tryptophan ends this CDR3, so it is likely a read error. V usage is TRBV9 and J usage is TRBJ1-1; 10 nucleotides align to TRBD1. Unmatched junction bases numbered 6, after V lost 4 bases and J lost 3 bases. This CDR3 region has 15 residues. Germline lookup yields CDR1 SGDLS and CDR2 YYNGEE. Here the CDR3 DNA reads TGTGCCAGCAGCTGGGGAGGGACAGGGGACACTGAAGCTTTCCTT. This encodes CASSWGGTGDTEAFL.

This clonotype appeared many times. This chain connects TRBV19 to TRBJ1-4; D unclear. Germline assignment: CDR1 LNHDA and CDR2 SQIVND (reference sequence). This CDR3 contains 13 residues. V was cut by 7 bases and J by 2 bases, with 8 bases left in between. DNA of the CDR3: TGTGCCAGTAAAGCCGCGACTAATGAAAAACTGTTTTTT. Protein sequence: CASKAATNEKLFF.

There are a few counts of this clonotype. V is TRBV7-2 and J is TRBJ2-7, with 7 bases identical to TRBD2. The CDR3 consists of 15 residues. The V gene end was trimmed by 7 bases and the J gene end by 5 bases; junction bases not matched to a gene: 14. CDR1 is SGHTA, CDR2 FQGNSA, per germline. The CDR3 DNA reads as TGTGCCAGCACCGTAGCGGGCCCCGACCGGAACGAGCAGTACTTC. As protein: CASTVAGPDRNEQYF.

The chain has TRBV29-1 and TRBJ2-6, with TRBD1 matching 7 bases. With V trimmed by 8 bases and J by 4 bases, 5 bases remained unmatched. Germline V lookup: CDR1 SQVTM, CDR2 ANQGSEA. The CDR3 contains 13 residues. CDR3 coding DNA: TGCAGCTACAGGGGCCCCGGGGCCAACGTCCTGACTTTC. Translated: CSYRGPGANVLTF.